The 16 T cell receptor beta chains listed next were all sequenced from one sample in a study of T cells in Graves' hyperthyroidism and ophthalmopathy. Amplification of TCR beta CDR3 regions used RNA as the template. When the TCR CDR3 underwent first-round RT-PCR, the HTBI primer set was used. TCRdb processed the multiplex PCR reads anew with MiXCR; each CDR3 protein has one entry. The data show about 570,000 distinct CDR3 sequences, with 13% to 15% seen just once and more than 11% held by the top ten. Sequencing input: blood. These receptors were obtained from a woman aged 40-49 years with Graves' hyperthyroidism.

This clonotype was counted at least ten times. The V and J genes are TRBV6-1 and TRBJ1-4, with D perhaps matching TRBD1 (5 bases). CDR1 and CDR2 (germline): MNHNS, SASEGT. The V and J ends lost 1 base and 8 bases respectively, with 14 bases between them. The CDR3 has 15 residues. DNA for the CDR3: TGTGCCAGCAGTGAAGTCCGGGGGGGAGAAGAAAAACTGTTTTTT. Its protein is CASSEVRGGEEKLFF.

This clonotype was observed at least ten times. The genes are TRBV27 and TRBJ1-5; 9 bases align to TRBD1. CDR3 size: 15 residues. The germline gives CDR1 MNHEY, CDR2 SMNVEV (reference sequence). J gave up 5 bases and V 5 bases, and 7 bases lay outside the gene matches. CDR3 in amino acids: CASSARDRVDQPQHF. In DNA form, the CDR3 reads TGTGCCAGCAGTGCCAGGGACAGGGTCGATCAGCCCCAGCATTTT.

The chain couples TRBV5-1 to TRBJ1-2; 7 nucleotides agree with TRBD1. CDR1 and CDR2 from the germline V gene are SGHRS and YFSETQ. This CDR3 has 14 residues. Trimming took 2 bases from V and 3 from J; bases not matched to a gene: 4. CDR3 sequence reads: CASSFKDRDYGYTF. The CDR3 DNA follows: TGCGCCAGCAGCTTCAAAGACAGGGACTATGGCTACACCTTC.

In this sample, this clonotype turned up a few times. CDR3 nucleotides: TGCGCCAGCAGCCAAGCAGCGGGGGGGGGAGAGACCCAGTACTTC. Translated: CASSQAAGGGETQYF. The genes are TRBV4-1 and TRBJ2-5; 10 bases match TRBD2. CDR1 and CDR2 from the germline V gene are MGHRA and YSYEKL. The J segment lost 4 bases and the V segment lost 1 base, leaving 3 bases of the junction unmatched. The CDR3 is made up of 15 amino acids.

This clonotype was recorded at least ten times. This sequence joins TRBV11-2 and TRBJ2-7, with D tentatively TRBD2 (5 bases). This CDR3 contains 15 residues. V lost 3 bases and J lost 4, with 16 bases in between. CDR1 SGHAT and CDR2 FQNNGV come from the germline V gene. The CDR3 region has the DNA TGTGCCAGCAGCTTCGAGGGCCCGGGCTTTTACGAGCAGTACTTC. It codes for CASSFEGPGFYEQYF.

The rearrangement joins TRBV27 to TRBJ1-1; D perhaps matches TRBD1 (5 bases). The germline gives CDR1 MNHEY, CDR2 SMNVEV (reference sequence). Trimming stripped 7 bases from V and 0 bases from J, with 12 bases between. This CDR3 is 14 amino acids long. CDR3 amino acids: CASTPGGMNTEAFF. The DNA of the CDR3 is TGTGCCAGCACCCCCGGGGGTATGAACACTGAAGCTTTCTTT.

This chain connects TRBV19 to TRBJ2-2, with 12 bases fitting TRBD2. V shed 8 bases and J 6 bases; nucleotides not matched to a gene: 16. The CDR3 is 18 amino acids. Germline lookup yields CDR1 LNHDA and CDR2 SQIVND (reference sequence). The CDR3 bases are TGTGCCAGTTCCCTCCGACTAGCGGGAGTGGGGGAAGCCGGGGAGCTGTTTTTT. This translates into CASSLRLAGVGEAGELFF.

In this sample, this clonotype turned up many times. V is TRBV7-2 and J is TRBJ1-4; TRBD1 aligns across 12 bases. The CDR3 length is 16 residues. CDR1 SGHTA and CDR2 FQGNSA come from the germline V gene. V shed 5 bases and J 3 bases; nucleotides not matched to a gene: 4. The CDR3 nucleotides read TGTGCCAGCAGCCTGGGACAGGGGGCTGCTAATGAAAAACTGTTTTTT. The encoded protein is CASSLGQGAANEKLFF.

This clonotype was counted a few times. The chain has TRBV4-2 and TRBJ1-2; tentative D call: TRBD1 (5 bases). The length of the CDR3 is 16 residues. V was cut by 0 bases and J by 7 bases, with 18 bases left in between. CDR1 is LGHNA, CDR2 YNFKEQ, per germline. CDR3 residues: CASSQDFGASSAGYTF. The CDR3 region has the DNA TGTGCCAGCAGCCAAGACTTCGGGGCCTCTTCGGCTGGCTACACCTTC.

This clonotype was seen ten or more times. J is TRBJ1-2 and V is TRBV28, with D possibly being TRBD1 (5 bases). The ends were cut back, 7 bases at V and 8 bases at J, with 29 bases in the middle. The germline gives CDR1 MDHEN, CDR2 SYDVKM. The length of the CDR3 is 17 residues. The DNA of the CDR3 is TGTGCCAGCACGGTGGGAGGCTTGGACATGCCTGGAAGAGGCTACACCTTC. Translated: CASTVGGLDMPGRGYTF.

The sample holds many counts of this clonotype. The V call is TRBV3-1, the J call TRBJ2-1; D unresolved. Trimming removed 0 bases from V and 10 bases from J, with 10 bases in between. The CDR3 totals 13 residues. The germline gives CDR1 LGHDT, CDR2 YNNKEL (reference sequence). The CDR3 region has the DNA TGTGCCAGCAGCCAAGATTTGACCGCGGAGCAGTTCTTC. The encoded protein is CASSQDLTAEQFF.

This chain uses TRBV25-1 with TRBJ2-2, with 13 bases aligning to TRBD2. This CDR3 contains 20 residues. V lost 3 bases and J lost 0; bases outside the gene matches: 10. Germline CDR1 MGHDK, CDR2 SYGVNS. The CDR3 loop is CASSEGQGGTSGANTGELFF. CDR3 nucleotides: TGTGCCAGCAGTGAGGGACAGGGAGGGACTAGCGGGGCGAACACCGGGGAGCTGTTTTTT.

This clonotype was picked up a small number of times. The rearrangement uses TRBV2 and TRBJ2-5, with D possibly TRBD2 on 6 matching bases. CDR1 is SNHLY, CDR2 FYNNEI, per germline. The CDR3 has 15 residues. Trimming shortened V by 6 bases and J by 4 bases, and 18 bases separated the two germline ends. CDR3 in amino acids: CASRAGTTAPETQYF. The CDR3 DNA reads as TGTGCCAGCAGGGCGGGGACCACTGCCCCAGAGACCCAGTACTTC. The whole variable domain, remainder taken from reference TRBV2 and TRBJ2-5, is EPEVTQTPSHQVTQMGQEVILRCVPISNHLYFYWYRQILGQKVEFLVSFYNNEISEKSEIFDDQFSVERPDGSNFTLKIRSTKLEDSAMYFCASRAGTTAPETQYFGPGTRLLVL.

This clonotype was recorded at least ten times. The gene calls are TRBV5-5 and TRBJ1-1; the D gene is possibly TRBD1 (5 bases). The CDR3 has 15 amino acids. V lost 0 bases, J lost 4 bases, and 13 bases lay in between. Germline CDR1 is SGHKS and CDR2 is YYEKEE (reference sequence). CDR3 protein: CASSLEGRGTTEAFF. The CDR3 coding sequence is TGTGCCAGCAGCTTGGAAGGTCGCGGGACCACTGAAGCTTTCTTT.

The J gene is TRBJ1-1, the V gene TRBV20-1; D remains ambiguous. CDR1 and CDR2 from the germline V gene are DFQATT and SNEGSKA (reference sequence). The ends were cut back, 2 bases at V and 1 base at J, with 8 bases in the middle. The CDR3 is 13 amino acids. The CDR3 is CSARMVGNTEAFF. The CDR3 DNA reads TGCAGTGCTAGAATGGTGGGGAACACTGAAGCTTTCTTT.

The genes are TRBV28 and TRBJ2-1; TRBD1 aligns across 9 bases. The CDR3 sequence is 14 residues long. The trim removed 7 bases at V and 8 bases at J, leaving 9 bases unmatched. Germline V gene lookup returns CDR1 MDHEN and CDR2 SYDVKM. The CDR3 bases are TGTGCCAGCACCACCGGGACAGGGCATTATGAGCAGTTCTTC. Encoded protein: CASTTGTGHYEQFF.